What follows are 25 T cell receptor beta chains derived from one specimen sequenced in a study of T cells in Graves' hyperthyroidism and ophthalmopathy. Amplification of TCR beta CDR3 regions was performed using RNA transcripts as template. TCR CDR3 underwent first-round RT-PCR with the HTBI primer set. TCRdb processed the multiplex PCR reads anew with MiXCR; each CDR3 protein has one entry. This table holds roughly 500,000 distinct CDR3 sequences, about half found once. Sequenced input: peripheral blood or thyroid tissue (not recorded which). Receptor source: an adult woman with Graves' disease, either hyperthyroidism or ophthalmopathy (not recorded which).

The rearrangement uses TRBV5-6 and TRBJ1-2, with 9 bases fitting TRBD1. The junction had 9 bases not matched to a gene; V was cut back by 2 bases and J by 4 bases. The germline gives CDR1 SGHDT, CDR2 YYEEEE. CDR3 size: 16 residues. CDR3: CASSFGGQGASYGYTF. The CDR3 region has the DNA TGTGCCAGCAGCTTTGGGGGACAGGGCGCGAGCTATGGCTACACCTTC.

The rearrangement joins TRBV7-3 to TRBJ1-6; 7 positions match TRBD1. The CDR3 contains 15 residues. V was pared by 4 bases and J by 7 bases, with 7 bases of the junction left unmatched. Germline V CDR1 and CDR2: SGHTA, FQGTGA. The CDR3, as DNA: TGTGCCAGCAGCTCCTCGGGACAGAGAAATTCACCCCTCCACTTT. Protein product: CASSSSGQRNSPLHF.

This clonotype showed up many times. The J gene is TRBJ2-7, the V gene TRBV7-9; D is unresolved. The ends were cut back, 0 bases at V and 2 bases at J, with 14 bases in the middle. CDR1 is SEHNR and CDR2 is FQNEAQ in the germline V gene (reference sequence). CDR3 length: 16 residues. As DNA, the CDR3 is TGTGCCAGCAGCTTAGCGAGGCCAGAGGTGGCCTACGAGCAGTACTTC. Translated, it gives CASSLARPEVAYEQYF.

In this sample, this clonotype turned up once. V gene TRBV2 combines with J gene TRBJ2-2; possibly TRBD1 for D (5 bases). The CDR3 has 14 residues. Germline V gene lookup returns CDR1 SNHLY and CDR2 FYNNEI. The V gene lost 8 bases and the J gene lost 3 bases, with 13 bases spanning the gap. The CDR3 DNA reads TGTGCCAGCGGAGACAGAGATCACACCGGGGAGCTGTTTTTT. It codes for CASGDRDHTGELFF. Together with reference TRBV2 and TRBJ2-2, the CDR3 gives the full variable domain: EPEVTQTPSHQVTQMGQEVILRCVPISNHLYFYWYRQILGQKVEFLVSFYNNEISEKSEIFDDQFSVERPDGSNFTLKIRSTKLEDSAMYFCASGDRDHTGELFFGEGSRLTVL.

Ten or more counts support this clonotype. This rearrangement joins TRBV7-9 to TRBJ1-4, with D perhaps TRBD1 (5 bases). From germline, CDR1 is SEHNR and CDR2 FQNEAQ (reference sequence). V was trimmed by 0 bases and J by 10 bases, leaving 9 bases between them. The CDR3 is 13 amino acids. The CDR3 region has the DNA TGTGCCAGCAGCTTAGCAGGGGAAGGAAAACTGTTTTTT. Amino acids: CASSLAGEGKLFF.

The rearrangement joins TRBV20-1 to TRBJ2-7; 9 bases are a match to TRBD1. Germline trimming cut 6 bases from V and 0 bases from J; bases unmatched to any gene: 6. Germline loops: CDR1 DFQATT, CDR2 SNEGSKA (reference sequence). The CDR3 length is 14 residues. This CDR3 reads CSASGTGISYEQYF. CDR3 coding DNA: TGCAGTGCGTCCGGGACAGGGATCTCCTACGAGCAGTACTTC.

The V call is TRBV7-9, the J call TRBJ1-5; 7 nucleotides align to TRBD1. Germline CDR1 is SEHNR and CDR2 is FQNEAQ (reference sequence). The CDR3 loop spans 15 amino acids. After removal of 5 bases from V and 0 bases from J, the junction contained 4 bases not matched to a gene. The CDR3 DNA is TGTGCCAGCAGCATAGGGGGCGGTAGCAATCAGCCCCAGCATTTT. It translates to CASSIGGGSNQPQHF.

This clonotype showed up many times. The CDR3 DNA sequence: TGTGCCAGCAGTGAATTAGGGGGTGGGTACGAGCAGTACTTC. The encoded protein is CASSELGGGYEQYF. V usage is TRBV2 and J usage is TRBJ2-7, with a weak D call TRBD1 (6 bases). With 2 bases removed from V and 4 bases from J, the gap between germline ends came to 12 bases. The CDR3 runs to 14 residues. Germline V lookup: CDR1 SNHLY, CDR2 FYNNEI. Complete variable domain (other parts from reference TRBV2 and TRBJ2-7): EPEVTQTPSHQVTQMGQEVILRCVPISNHLYFYWYRQILGQKVEFLVSFYNNEISEKSEIFDDQFSVERPDGSNFTLKIRSTKLEDSAMYFCASSELGGGYEQYFGPGTRLTVT.

This clonotype was picked up many times. The J gene is TRBJ2-7, the V gene TRBV12-3 or TRBV12-4, with D perhaps assigned TRBD1 or TRBD2 (6 bases each). V lost 5 bases to trimming and J lost 5 bases, with 19 bases between them. The CDR3 spans 15 residues. CDR3 region: CASSPLPGAAHEQYF. In DNA, the CDR3 is TGTGCCAGCAGTCCACTTCCGGGGGCAGCACACGAGCAGTACTTC.

This clonotype was counted only a few times. This chain joins TRBV7-2 and TRBJ2-2; D is unclear. Trimming stripped 5 bases from V and 6 bases from J, with 13 bases between. The CDR3 has 14 residues. Germline assignment: CDR1 SGHTA and CDR2 FQGNSA. CDR3 region: CASSPVSTSGELFF. The DNA of the CDR3 is TGTGCCAGCAGCCCTGTCAGCACATCCGGGGAGCTGTTTTTT.

The V call is TRBV10-1, the J call TRBJ2-7, with a tentative D call TRBD2 (5 bases). This CDR3 contains 14 residues. CDR1 and CDR2 from the germline V gene are WNHNN and SYGVQD (reference sequence). V shed 3 bases and J shed 7 bases, with 16 bases lying between them. The CDR3: CASSDLRGREEQYF. The CDR3 DNA reads TGCGCCAGCAGTGATCTACGGGGAAGAGAAGAGCAGTACTTC.

This clonotype has at least ten counts. This chain links TRBV29-1 with TRBJ1-1; D is unresolved. V shed 7 bases and J shed 3 bases, with 6 bases lying between them. The CDR3 extends over 10 amino acids. Germline loops: CDR1 SQVTM, CDR2 ANQGSEA. CDR3 bases: TGCAGCGGAGAGGACACTGAAGCTTTCTTT. It is translated as CSGEDTEAFF.

This chain connects TRBV20-1 to TRBJ2-7; 8 positions agree with TRBD1. The CDR3 is 15 amino acids. V was clipped by 0 bases and J by 6 bases; unmatched bases: 10. From germline, CDR1 is DFQATT and CDR2 SNEGSKA (reference sequence). Written as DNA, the CDR3 is TGCAGTGCTAGAGACCTACAGGGGGGAGGATCCGAGCAGTACTTC. Protein: CSARDLQGGGSEQYF.

A remark on this clonotype: Relative to the germline gene, one junction end is altered; a read error may explain this. The genes are TRBV29-1 and TRBJ1-1; 7 positions agree with TRBD1. CDR1 and CDR2 (germline): SQVTM, ANQGSEA. The CDR3 sequence is 15 residues long. The CDR3 protein is CSVEGPTGFSTEAFF. The CDR3 DNA reads TGCAGCGTCGAAGGACCGACAGGGTTTAGCACTGAAGCTTTCTTT.

This clonotype was counted at least ten times. CDR3 bases: TGCAGTGCTAGACGAGGGACAGGGGACTTTAATTCACCCCTCCACTTT. Translated, it gives CSARRGTGDFNSPLHF. The chain combines TRBV20-1 with TRBJ1-6, with 10 nucleotides matching TRBD1. Germline values: CDR1 DFQATT, CDR2 SNEGSKA (reference sequence). Unmatched junction bases numbered 7, after V lost 2 bases and J lost 6 bases. The CDR3 length is 16 residues.

This clonotype appeared many times. The J gene is TRBJ1-5, the V gene TRBV11-2; D may be TRBD1 (5 bases). The CDR3 has 14 amino acids. Germline V gene data show CDR1 as SGHAT and CDR2 as FQNNGV. V was cut by 4 bases and J by 9 bases, with 16 bases left in between. Here the CDR3 reads CASSSKQEPRPQHF. The CDR3, as DNA: TGTGCCAGCAGCTCGAAACAGGAGCCCCGGCCCCAGCATTTT.

This clonotype has ten or more counts. This chain connects TRBV7-2 to TRBJ2-7, with 9 bases lining up with TRBD2. CDR3 length equals 18 residues. Trimming removed 0 bases from V and 2 bases from J; junction bases left unmatched: 11. The germline V gene encodes CDR1 SGHTA and CDR2 FQGNSA. CDR3 amino acids: CASSLAIFWREGPYEQYF. DNA for the CDR3: TGTGCCAGCAGCTTAGCCATCTTCTGGCGGGAGGGGCCCTACGAGCAGTACTTC.

This clonotype was seen at least ten times. V gene TRBV5-4 combines with J gene TRBJ2-5, with 12 bases matching TRBD2. In germline, CDR1 is SGHNT, CDR2 YYREEE (reference sequence). V shed 9 bases and J 3 bases; nucleotides not matched to a gene: 15. The CDR3 totals 17 residues. The CDR3 nucleotides are TGTGCCACCTCGCCGGGGACTAGCGGGTATAGAAAAGAGACCCAGTACTTC. It is translated as CATSPGTSGYRKETQYF.

There are many counts of this clonotype. Written as DNA, the CDR3 is TGTGCCAGCAGTTTGCGCTGGGGGAGGGGAAACTATGGCTACACCTTC. Residues: CASSLRWGRGNYGYTF. The chain carries TRBV28 and TRBJ1-2, with D possibly matching TRBD1 (5 bases). V was pared by 3 bases and J by 2 bases, with 16 bases between. The germline CDR1 and CDR2 sequences are MDHEN and SYDVKM. There are 16 residues in the CDR3.

The chain employs TRBV9 and TRBJ2-5; TRBD1 matches 9 bases. CDR1 and CDR2 from the germline V gene are SGDLS and YYNGEE. Unmatched junction bases numbered 8, after V lost 4 bases and J lost 4 bases. The CDR3 is made up of 15 amino acids. CDR3 DNA: TGTGCCAGCAGCCAGGGACAGGGTGGTCGAGAGACCCAGTACTTC. As protein: CASSQGQGGRETQYF.

The rearrangement links TRBV19 to TRBJ1-6; possibly TRBD1 for D (6 bases). The CDR3 runs to 22 residues. Germline V CDR1 and CDR2: LNHDA, SQIVND (reference sequence). Trimming shortened V by 4 bases and J by 10 bases, and 38 bases separated the two germline ends. CDR3 nucleotide sequence: TGTGCCAGTAGTAGGTCCGGACATCACGGAGGCTCCTGGGGGGCCTTCGGGTCACCCCTCCACTTT. This codes for CASSRSGHHGGSWGAFGSPLHF.

The V gene is TRBV9, the J gene TRBJ2-1; D not certain. Germline V gives CDR1 SGDLS, CDR2 YYNGEE. V lost 1 base and J 7 bases, leaving 9 bases between the germline ends. The CDR3 extends over 13 amino acids. The CDR3 DNA is TGTGCCAGCAGCGTAAGACCTCCGAATGAGCAGTTCTTC. As protein: CASSVRPPNEQFF.

The genes are TRBV27 and TRBJ1-5; D remains unclear. This CDR3 is 16 amino acids long. Trimming took off 6 bases at V and 2 bases at J, with 17 bases between the two ends. CDR1 is MNHEY and CDR2 is SMNVEV in the germline V gene (reference sequence). The CDR3 loop reads CASRPGVWIGNQPQHF. The CDR3 DNA is TGTGCCAGCAGACCTGGAGTTTGGATCGGCAATCAGCCCCAGCATTTT.

This clonotype was detected ten times or more. This chain uses TRBV6-4 with TRBJ1-1; D may be TRBD1 (5 bases). The CDR3 contains 13 residues. Per germline, CDR1 MRHNA and CDR2 SNTAGT. With 6 bases removed from V and 2 bases from J, the gap between germline ends came to 10 bases. CDR3 residues: CASSRTRNTEAFF. For the CDR3, the DNA is TGTGCCAGCAGCCGGACACGTAACACTGAAGCTTTCTTT.

This clonotype was seen at least ten times. The V call is TRBV2, the J call TRBJ2-2, with D tentatively TRBD1 (6 bases). Germline-derived CDR1 and CDR2 are SNHLY and FYNNEI. The CDR3 sequence is 14 residues long. V dropped 4 bases and J dropped 4 bases, with 10 bases sitting between them. The CDR3 DNA follows: TGTGCCAGCAGTGCGGGACAACCCACCGGGGAGCTGTTTTTT. Its translation: CASSAGQPTGELFF.